The 31 T cell receptor beta chains below come from one sample, sequenced in a study of CD8+CD57+ T cells in acquired aplastic anemia listed by TCRdb under 2018. TCRdb names Illumina HiSeq 2000 as the instrument used. TCR beta VDJ combination and CDR3 sequence profiling used genomic DNA as the template. TCRdb took the public reads, trimmed them with fastp at Q25, ran MiXCR for clone calling and kept in-frame beta chains. When rows share a CDR3 protein, they turn into one entry using the most common DNA and genes. This sample comprises roughly 280,000 distinct CDR3 sequences, under 65% of them detected only once. Under 1.5% of the sample rests with the top ten. Expansion of CD8+CD57+ cells had been shown by flow cytometry in the patients chosen for sequencing. Sequenced: sorted CD4+, CD8+, or CD8+CD57+ T cells (not recorded which) from PBMCs. These receptors all come from a human donor with aplastic anemia.

This chain uses TRBV7-6 with TRBJ2-7; the D gene is possibly TRBD1 (5 bases). The CDR3 sequence is 14 residues long. Per germline, CDR1 SGHVS and CDR2 FNYEAQ. The V and J ends lost 4 bases and 5 bases respectively, with 15 bases between them. For the CDR3, the DNA is TGTGCCAGCAGCTCCCTCCCGACAGCCAACGAGCAGTACTTC. It translates to CASSSLPTANEQYF.

With respect to this clonotype: Possible read error: a much larger clone is one base away. The chain is built from TRBV7-9 and TRBJ2-7, with D hard to call. With 1 base removed from V and 5 bases from J, the gap between germline ends came to 6 bases. CDR3 length equals 12 residues. Germline CDR1 reads SEHNR; CDR2 reads FQNEAQ (reference sequence). The CDR3 region is CASSLEGHEQYF. The CDR3 DNA is TGTGCCAGCAGCTTAGAGGGCCACGAGCAGTACTTC.

This clonotype showed up many times. The chain recombines TRBV19 with TRBJ1-1; TRBD1 is a possible D gene (5 bases). The germline V and J ends were trimmed by 3 bases and 5 bases, with 13 bases remaining between them. Germline V CDR1 and CDR2: LNHDA, SQIVND (reference sequence). CDR3 length equals 14 residues. CDR3 DNA: TGTGCCAGTAGTATTGCACAGGTTCGAACTGAAGCTTTCTTT. Amino acid sequence: CASSIAQVRTEAFF.

The CDR3 DNA follows: TGTGCCAGCAGCCCCGGGGGGGAGAAGGGCTACACCTTC. As protein: CASSPGGEKGYTF. The genes are TRBV7-9 and TRBJ1-2, with a possible D match to TRBD1 (5 bases). V was cut by 5 bases and J by 8 bases, with 15 bases left in between. The CDR3 totals 13 residues. Germline V gene data show CDR1 as SEHNR and CDR2 as FQNEAQ (reference sequence).

The chain couples TRBV5-1 to TRBJ2-3, with D possibly TRBD1 on 5 matching bases. Germline CDR1 reads SGHRS; CDR2 reads YFSETQ. Trimming removed 4 bases from V and 4 bases from J, with 10 bases in between. The CDR3 covers 13 residues. In nucleotides, the CDR3 is TGCGCCAGCAGCGGGCAGGGCCCAGATACGCAGTATTTT. Encoded protein: CASSGQGPDTQYF.

A single count supports this clonotype. Sequence at one end of the junction differs from germline and may be a read error. The chain uses TRBV20-1 and TRBJ2-7, with TRBD2 matching over 11 bases. CDR3 length equals 18 residues. CDR1 DFQATT and CDR2 SNEGSKA come from the germline V gene (reference sequence). The chain's CDR3 is CSGATVGWTSGLGYDQYF. DNA of the CDR3: TGCAGTGGTGCGACAGTTGGTTGGACTAGCGGGCTTGGCTACGATCAGTACTTC.

The J gene is TRBJ2-2, the V gene TRBV7-3, with TRBD1 matching 9 bases. Unmatched junction bases numbered 5, after V lost 5 bases and J lost 4 bases. The CDR3 extends over 15 amino acids. The germline gives CDR1 SGHTA, CDR2 FQGTGA. The CDR3 is CASSATGGGTGELFF. The DNA of the CDR3 is TGTGCCAGCAGCGCTACAGGGGGCGGCACCGGGGAGCTGTTTTTT.

In this sample, this clonotype turned up a few times. The chain carries TRBV10-3 and TRBJ2-2, with D perhaps matching TRBD2 (6 bases). This CDR3 is built from 18 residues. CDR1 is ENHRY, CDR2 SYGVKD, per germline. The V end lost 0 bases, the J end lost 1 base, and 15 bases lay between the germline ends. The DNA of the CDR3 is TGTGCCATCAGTGAGTCTGAAGGCGGGGCGATGAACACCGGGGAGCTGTTTTTT. It specifies CAISESEGGAMNTGELFF.

This clonotype was observed a handful of times. CDR3 nucleotide sequence: TGTGCCAGCAGTCCCGGCATGGGTAGTTGGGATGGCTACACCTTC. This encodes CASSPGMGSWDGYTF. V usage is TRBV2 and J usage is TRBJ1-2; D remains ambiguous. CDR3 length: 15 amino acids. Germline V gene sequence: CDR1 SNHLY, CDR2 FYNNEI. Trimming left V 5 bases short and J 6 bases short, with 19 bases between.

The genes are TRBV20-1 and TRBJ1-3, with D unclear. The CDR3 totals 15 residues. Trimming pared 5 bases from V and 0 bases from J, leaving 14 bases between. CDR1 is DFQATT and CDR2 is SNEGSKA in the germline V gene (reference sequence). CDR3 nucleotide sequence: TGCAGTGCTGAGGACCGAATGTACTCTGGAAACACCATATATTTT. This gives the protein CSAEDRMYSGNTIYF.

There are a few counts of this clonotype. This chain connects TRBV10-3 to TRBJ1-5; 7 bases agree with TRBD1. V lost 3 bases to trimming and J lost 5 bases; unmatched junction nucleotides: 4. CDR1 ENHRY and CDR2 SYGVKD come from the germline V gene. CDR3 length: 14 amino acids. The CDR3 DNA follows: TGTGCCATCAGTGAAGGCAGGGGGGATCAGCCCCAGCATTTT. This sequence encodes CAISEGRGDQPQHF.

A note on this clonotype: This could be a read error, since a much larger clone is one nucleotide away. Likely a read error: the CDR3 ends without its conserved phenylalanine or tryptophan. This chain uses TRBV4-2 with TRBJ2-3, with D uncertain. Per germline, CDR1 LGHNA and CDR2 YNFKEQ. The CDR3 length is 17 residues. Trimming removed 0 bases from V and 7 bases from J, with 20 bases in between. The CDR3 DNA is TGTGCCAGCAGCCAAGATTCGGCACGGACGGATTTCCATACGCAGTATCTT. It encodes CASSQDSARTDFHTQYL.

The J gene is TRBJ2-7, the V gene TRBV7-2; D is unclear. Germline V CDR1 and CDR2: SGHTA, FQGNSA. V gave up 5 bases and J gave up 1 base, with 12 bases separating them. This CDR3 spans 14 amino acids. CDR3 nucleotides: TGTACCAGCAGCCCCACAATAGCATCCTACGAGCAGTACTTC. Translated: CTSSPTIASYEQYF.

In this sample, this clonotype turned up many times. V and J are TRBV4-1 and TRBJ1-2; D is uncertain. CDR1 and CDR2 (germline): MGHRA, YSYEKL. V lost 5 bases and J lost 2, with 15 bases in between. The CDR3 has 15 residues. The CDR3 sequence is CASSSKETGNYGYTF. CDR3 coding DNA: TGCGCCAGCAGCAGTAAAGAGACCGGAAACTATGGCTACACCTTC.

This clonotype was picked up a small number of times. V is TRBV18 and J is TRBJ2-4; possibly TRBD1 for D (5 bases). CDR3 length: 16 amino acids. Germline values: CDR1 KGHSH, CDR2 LQKENI. Trimming removed 3 bases at V and 0 bases at J, with 12 bases between. Written as DNA, the CDR3 is TGTGCCAGCTCACCCAGGGTGGGCCTAGCCAAAAACATTCAGTACTTC. As protein: CASSPRVGLAKNIQYF.

This CDR3 reads CASSLIGGGDTQYF. The CDR3 bases are TGTGCCAGCAGCTTAATAGGGGGCGGAGATACGCAGTATTTT. V usage is TRBV7-8 and J usage is TRBJ2-3, with 7 bases lining up with TRBD1. J gave up 5 bases and V 2 bases, and 4 bases lay outside the gene matches. The germline gives CDR1 SGHVS, CDR2 FQNEAQ. This CDR3 is 14 amino acids long.

This clonotype came up many times. CDR3 nucleotides: TGTGCCAGCAGCTTGGGGGGCAGGGGGCAGAGCACTGAAGCTTTCTTT. Translating it yields CASSLGGRGQSTEAFF. This chain joins TRBV5-4 and TRBJ1-1, with TRBD1 matching 8 bases. Germline CDR1 is SGHNT and CDR2 is YYREEE (reference sequence). The length of the CDR3 is 16 residues. J was trimmed by 4 bases and V by 0 bases; bases with no gene match: 8. The full variable domain, with the rest looked up from reference TRBV5-4 and TRBJ1-1, is ETGVTQSPTHLIKTRGQQVTLRCSSQSGHNTVSWYQQALGQGPQFIFQYYREEENGRGNFPPRFSGLQFPNYSSELNVNALELDDSALYLCASSLGGRGQSTEAFFGQGTRLTVV.

The chain uses TRBV5-1 and TRBJ2-3; 8 bases fit TRBD2. This CDR3 is built from 18 residues. Looked up from germline, CDR1 is SGHRS and CDR2 is YFSETQ. V dropped 4 bases and J dropped 3; count of bases not matched to a gene: 16. Written as DNA, the CDR3 is TGCGCCAGCAGCCTGGGAACTTTGAGCGGGGGTGGTACAGATACGCAGTATTTT. It specifies CASSLGTLSGGGTDTQYF.

This clonotype was picked up many times. The chain links TRBV9 to TRBJ1-1; D not certain. CDR3 size: 14 residues. V lost 3 bases to trimming and J lost 5 bases, with 14 bases between them. Germline CDR1 is SGDLS and CDR2 is YYNGEE. The CDR3 nucleotides read TGTGCCAGCAGCGAGCGGGGTTGGGAGACTGAAGCTTTCTTT. It is translated as CASSERGWETEAFF.

J is TRBJ1-2 and V is TRBV2; a weak D match, TRBD1 (5 bases). Germline CDR1 and CDR2: SNHLY and FYNNEI. CDR3 size: 13 residues. Trimming removed 4 bases from V and 5 bases from J, with 11 bases in between. The CDR3 loop reads CASSVSRDYGYTF. The CDR3 bases are TGTGCCAGCAGTGTTAGCAGGGATTATGGCTACACCTTC. Variable domain in full (rest from reference TRBV2 and TRBJ1-2): EPEVTQTPSHQVTQMGQEVILRCVPISNHLYFYWYRQILGQKVEFLVSFYNNEISEKSEIFDDQFSVERPDGSNFTLKIRSTKLEDSAMYFCASSVSRDYGYTFGSGTRLTVV.

The chain uses TRBV7-3 and TRBJ2-2, with D perhaps matching TRBD2 (5 bases). V was cut by 8 bases and J by 6 bases, with 16 bases left in between. Germline V gene lookup returns CDR1 SGHTA and CDR2 FQGTGA. The CDR3 extends over 14 amino acids. CDR3: CASESAGGAGELFF. The DNA for the CDR3 is TGTGCCAGCGAAAGCGCGGGTGGTGCCGGGGAGCTGTTTTTT.

The rearrangement links TRBV7-8 to TRBJ2-5; 10 bases agree with TRBD2. With 5 bases clipped from V and 1 base from J, the junction kept 7 bases outside the gene matches. Germline assignment: CDR1 SGHVS and CDR2 FQNEAQ. The CDR3 is 16 residues long. For the CDR3, the DNA is TGTGCCAGCAGCCCGGGGCAGCGGGGGGGCCAAGAGACCCAGTACTTC. Its protein product is CASSPGQRGGQETQYF.

About this clonotype: Relative to the germline gene, one junction end is altered; a read error may explain this. V is TRBV29-1 and J is TRBJ2-2; D is tentatively TRBD1 or TRBD2 (5 bases each). The CDR3 extends over 16 amino acids. CDR1 and CDR2 from the germline V gene are SQVTM and ANQGSEA. The CDR3 nucleotides read TGCAGCGCTGAAGGGGCCGGGACCGTTAACACCGGGGAGCTGTTTTTT. Translation: CSAEGAGTVNTGELFF.

The chain is built from TRBV7-8 and TRBJ2-3; TRBD1 aligns across 10 bases. This CDR3 contains 16 residues. The trim removed 5 bases at V and 11 bases at J, leaving 16 bases unmatched. Germline-derived CDR1 and CDR2 are SGHVS and FQNEAQ. The CDR3 spells CASSQRTGGSIGEQYF. The CDR3 bases are TGTGCCAGCAGCCAACGGACAGGGGGAAGTATAGGTGAGCAGTATTTT. The entire variable domain, with the rest obtained from reference TRBV7-8 and TRBJ2-3, is as follows: GAGVSQSPRYKVAKRGQDVALRCDPISGHVSLFWYQQALGQGPEFLTYFQNEAQLDKSGLPSDRFFAERPEGSVSTLKIQRTQQEDSAVYLCASSQRTGGSIGEQYFGPGTRLTVL.

The CDR3 region is CSAEGLAGEGETQYF. The CDR3 DNA is TGCAGTGCCGAGGGACTAGCGGGGGAAGGAGAGACCCAGTACTTC. The rearrangement links TRBV20-1 to TRBJ2-5; TRBD2 aligns across 14 bases. The V gene end was trimmed by 6 bases and the J gene end by 4 bases; junction bases not matched to a gene: 7. The CDR3 is 15 amino acids. Per the germline V gene, CDR1 is DFQATT and CDR2 is SNEGSKA (reference sequence).

This chain joins TRBV6-6 and TRBJ1-5, with 7 bases fitting TRBD1. V trimming: 7 bases; J trimming: 5 bases; junction bases outside the gene matches: 8. CDR3 length equals 14 residues. Germline V lookup: CDR1 MNHNY, CDR2 SVGAGI (reference sequence). CDR3 sequence: CASIKGDSHQPQHF. The CDR3 DNA follows: TGTGCCAGCATCAAGGGGGACAGTCATCAGCCCCAGCATTTT.

This clonotype has just a few counts. This sequence joins TRBV2 and TRBJ1-6; 7 bases agree with TRBD1. From germline, CDR1 is SNHLY and CDR2 FYNNEI. CDR3 length equals 14 residues. The V segment lost 3 bases and the J segment 10 bases; nucleotides outside the gene matches: 6. The CDR3 DNA reads TGTGCCAGCAGTGATAGGGGGCGTTGGTCACCCCTCCACTTT. Its protein is CASSDRGRWSPLHF.

A note on this clonotype: A read error may produce the germline difference seen at one junction end. This chain uses TRBV9 with TRBJ2-7, with a tentative D call TRBD1 (8 bases). CDR3 length: 13 residues. Germline CDR1 and CDR2: SGDLS and YYNGEE. The chain's CDR3 is CASSGTGVDEQYF. Here the CDR3 DNA reads TGCGCCAGCAGCGGGACAGGAGTCGACGAGCAGTACTTC. Based on the CDR3 plus reference TRBV9 and TRBJ2-7, the full variable domain is DSGVTQTPKHLITATGQRVTLRCSPRSGDLSVYWYQQSLDQGLQFLIQYYNGEERAKGNILERFSAQQFPDLHSELNLSSLELGDSALYFCASSGTGVDEQYFGPGTRLTVT.

This clonotype was seen many times. The V and J genes are TRBV3-1 and TRBJ1-1; the D is unclear. Germline lookup yields CDR1 LGHDT and CDR2 YNNKEL (reference sequence). The CDR3 contains 17 residues. V was cut by 1 base and J by 0 bases, with 15 bases left in between. CDR3 residues: CASSQGSAMVMNTEAFF. CDR3 nucleotide sequence: TGTGCCAGCAGCCAAGGGTCGGCTATGGTGATGAACACTGAAGCTTTCTTT.

This clonotype was counted ten times or more. The CDR3 coding sequence is TGTGCCAGCAGCCAAGAGGGGACAGGGGGCGGCTACGAGCAGTACTTC. Its translation: CASSQEGTGGGYEQYF. The genes are TRBV3-1 and TRBJ2-7; 12 nucleotides agree with TRBD1. V lost 0 bases, J lost 3 bases, and 3 bases stayed unmatched. CDR1 is LGHDT and CDR2 is YNNKEL in the germline V gene (reference sequence). The CDR3 has 16 residues.

In its sample, this clonotype was seen many times. The chain combines TRBV5-6 with TRBJ2-5; possibly TRBD2 for D (5 bases). This CDR3 is built from 16 residues. The germline V gene encodes CDR1 SGHDT and CDR2 YYEEEE. The V gene lost 3 bases and the J gene lost 3 bases, with 18 bases spanning the gap. The CDR3 loop reads CASSSYTRNHKETQYF. Here the CDR3 DNA reads TGTGCCAGCAGCTCTTATACTAGGAATCACAAAGAGACCCAGTACTTC.